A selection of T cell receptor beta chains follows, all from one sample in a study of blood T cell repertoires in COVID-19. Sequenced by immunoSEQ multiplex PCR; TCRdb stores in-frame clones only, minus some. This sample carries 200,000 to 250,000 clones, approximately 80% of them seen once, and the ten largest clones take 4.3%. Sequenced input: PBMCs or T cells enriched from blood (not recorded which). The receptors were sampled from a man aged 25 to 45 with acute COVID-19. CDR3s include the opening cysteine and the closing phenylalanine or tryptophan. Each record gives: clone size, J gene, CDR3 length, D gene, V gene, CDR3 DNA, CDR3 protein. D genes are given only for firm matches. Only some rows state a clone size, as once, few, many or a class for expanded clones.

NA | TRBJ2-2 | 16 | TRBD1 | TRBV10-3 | TGTGCCATCAGCGATTCACACAGGGGGCGCACCGGGGAGCTGTTTTTT | CAISDSHRGRTGELFF
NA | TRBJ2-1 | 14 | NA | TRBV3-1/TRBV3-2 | TGTGCCAGCAGCCCTGCACGGAGTAACAATGAGCAGTTCTTC | CASSPARSNNEQFF
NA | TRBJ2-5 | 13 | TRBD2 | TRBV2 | TGTGCCAGCATAGGCACTAGCGGCGAGACCCAGTACTTC | CASIGTSGETQYF
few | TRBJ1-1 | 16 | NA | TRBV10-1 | TGCGCCAGCAGTCCCGGGAGGGATCGTCTTGACACTGAAGCTTTCTTT | CASSPGRDRLDTEAFF
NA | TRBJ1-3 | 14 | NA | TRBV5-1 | TGCGCCAGCAGAGGAGATTCACTTGGAAACACCATATATTTT | CASRGDSLGNTIYF
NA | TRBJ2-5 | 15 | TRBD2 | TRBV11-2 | TGTGCCAGCAGCTTAGAGCTAGCGGGGGGGGAGACCCAGTACTTC | CASSLELAGGETQYF
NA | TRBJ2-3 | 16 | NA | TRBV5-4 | TGTGCCAGCAGCTTGGTGGGGGCCGCTAGCACAGATACGCAGTATTTT | CASSLVGAASTDTQYF
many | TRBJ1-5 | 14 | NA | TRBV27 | TGTGCCAGCAGTGCAGGGGTCGGAAATCAGCCCCAGCATTTT | CASSAGVGNQPQHF
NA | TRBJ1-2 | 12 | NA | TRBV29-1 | TGCAGCGTTGAGGCAGCTAACTATGGCTACACCTTC | CSVEAANYGYTF
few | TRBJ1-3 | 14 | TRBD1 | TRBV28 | TGTGCCAGCAGTCCTGGGGACAGGAAGAACACCATATATTTT | CASSPGDRKNTIYF
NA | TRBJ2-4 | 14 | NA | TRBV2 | TGTGCCAGCAGTGAAATAGGGGGGGTAAACATTCAGTACTTC | CASSEIGGVNIQYF
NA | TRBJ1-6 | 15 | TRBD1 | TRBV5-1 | TGCGCCAGCAGACAGGGGAGCTCCTATAATTCACCCCTCCACTTT | CASRQGSSYNSPLHF
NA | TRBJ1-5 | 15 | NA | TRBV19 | TGTGCCAGTAGTGTCCTAGAGATGAGCAATCAGCCCCAGCATTTT | CASSVLEMSNQPQHF
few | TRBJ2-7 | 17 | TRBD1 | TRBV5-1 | TGCGCCAGCAGCCCCGGGGCAGGGGGCTTCCAAATATACGAGCAGTACTTC | CASSPGAGGFQIYEQYF
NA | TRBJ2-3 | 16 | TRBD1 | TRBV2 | TGTGCCAGCAGAAAAGACTTGACAGGGGGCACAGATACGCAGTATTTT | CASRKDLTGGTDTQYF
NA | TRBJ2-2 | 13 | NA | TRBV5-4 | TGTGCCACAGGGTCCCGCGCCACCGGGGAGCTGTTTTTT | CATGSRATGELFF
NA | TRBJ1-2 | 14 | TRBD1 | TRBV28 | TGTGCCAGCAGATTCAGGGGGTCTAACTATGGCTACACCTTC | CASRFRGSNYGYTF
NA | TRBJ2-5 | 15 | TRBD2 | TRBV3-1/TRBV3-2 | TGTGCCAGCGGCAATAGCGGGGTGACCCCGGGGACCCAGTACTTC | CASGNSGVTPGTQYF
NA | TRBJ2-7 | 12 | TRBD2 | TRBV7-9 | TGTGCCACAGACGGGGGGACCTACGAGCAGTACTTC | CATDGGTYEQYF
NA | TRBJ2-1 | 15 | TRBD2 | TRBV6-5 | TGTGCCAGCAGTTACGATAGCGGGGGTTTCAATGAGCAGTTCTTC | CASSYDSGGFNEQFF
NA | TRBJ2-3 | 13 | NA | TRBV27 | TGTGCCAGCATGGAGGGAGGCACAGATACGCAGTATTTT | CASMEGGTDTQYF